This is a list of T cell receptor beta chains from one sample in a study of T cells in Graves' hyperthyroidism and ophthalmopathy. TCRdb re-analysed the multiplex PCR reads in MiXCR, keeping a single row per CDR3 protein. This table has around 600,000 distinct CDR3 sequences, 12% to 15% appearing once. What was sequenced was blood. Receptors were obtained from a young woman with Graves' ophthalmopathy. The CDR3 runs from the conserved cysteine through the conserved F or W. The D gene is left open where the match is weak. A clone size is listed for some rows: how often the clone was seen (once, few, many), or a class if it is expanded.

CDR3 protein: CASSFFSSNEQYF
CDR3 DNA: TGTGCCAGCAGTTTTTTCAGCTCTAACGAGCAGTACTTC
V gene: TRBV12-3/TRBV12-4
J gene: TRBJ2-7
clone size: many
D gene: NA

CDR3 protein: CASSKPPPDTQYF
CDR3 DNA: TGTGCCAGCAGTAAACCTCCCCCAGATACGCAGTATTTT
V gene: TRBV2
J gene: TRBJ2-3
clone size: many
D gene: NA

CDR3 protein: CASSPATAQGGYTF
CDR3 DNA: TGTGCCAGCTCACCCGCGACAGCACAAGGGGGCTACACCTTC
V gene: TRBV18
J gene: TRBJ1-2
clone size: few
D gene: NA

CDR3 protein: CAGSSRFPRRGGRGETQYF
CDR3 DNA: TGTGCCGGCAGTTCAAGATTTCCTCGTCGGGGGGGTAGGGGAGAGACCCAGTACTTC
V gene: TRBV28
J gene: TRBJ2-5
clone size: NA
D gene: TRBD2

CDR3 protein: CASSGGPRYNEQFF
CDR3 DNA: TGTGCCAGCTCCGGGGGGCCGCGGTACAATGAGCAGTTCTTC
V gene: TRBV7-9
J gene: TRBJ2-1
clone size: many
D gene: NA

CDR3 protein: CASSPGRLASYEQYF
CDR3 DNA: TGTGCCAGCAGCCCCGGACGACTAGCCTCCTACGAGCAGTACTTC
V gene: TRBV7-9
J gene: TRBJ2-7
clone size: many
D gene: TRBD2

CDR3 protein: CASTYLGGNQETQYF
CDR3 DNA: TGTGCCAGCACTTACCTCGGGGGGAACCAAGAGACCCAGTACTTC
V gene: TRBV7-2
J gene: TRBJ2-5
clone size: many
D gene: TRBD2

CDR3 protein: CASRTDQETQYF
CDR3 DNA: TGTGCCAGCAGGACGGATCAAGAGACCCAGTACTTC
V gene: TRBV2
J gene: TRBJ2-5
clone size: many
D gene: NA

CDR3 protein: CASSYRRSYEQYF
CDR3 DNA: TGTGCCAGCAGTTATCGAAGGTCCTACGAGCAGTACTTC
V gene: TRBV12-3/TRBV12-4
J gene: TRBJ2-7
clone size: many
D gene: NA

CDR3 protein: CSHASAGGPGETQYF
CDR3 DNA: TGCAGCCACGCCTCTGCGGGAGGCCCGGGGGAGACCCAGTACTTC
V gene: TRBV29-1
J gene: TRBJ2-5
clone size: NA
D gene: TRBD2

CDR3 protein: CAWSLTSGPTYNEQFF
CDR3 DNA: TGTGCCTGGAGTTTGACTAGCGGTCCCACCTACAATGAGCAGTTCTTC
V gene: TRBV30
J gene: TRBJ2-1
clone size: many
D gene: TRBD2

CDR3 protein: CAASDSSNQPQHF
CDR3 DNA: TGTGCCGCCTCAGACAGCTCCAATCAGCCCCAGCATTTT
V gene: TRBV30
J gene: TRBJ1-5
clone size: NA
D gene: NA

CDR3 protein: CASSPGQGGGEQYF
CDR3 DNA: TGTGCCAGCTCACCCGGACAGGGTGGAGGAGAGCAGTACTTC
V gene: TRBV18
J gene: TRBJ2-7
clone size: NA
D gene: TRBD1

CDR3 protein: CASSNLRDRVTEAFF
CDR3 DNA: TGTGCCAGTAGTAACCTCCGGGACAGGGTTACTGAAGCTTTCTTT
V gene: TRBV19
J gene: TRBJ1-1
clone size: NA
D gene: TRBD1

CDR3 protein: CASSLIEFF
CDR3 DNA: TGTGCCAGCAGCTTAATTGAGTTCTTC
V gene: TRBV7-9
J gene: TRBJ2-1
clone size: few
D gene: NA

CDR3 protein: CASSLPGLAGGYEQYF
CDR3 DNA: TGTGCCAGCAGCTTACCGGGACTAGCGGGAGGCTACGAGCAGTACTTC
V gene: TRBV7-9
J gene: TRBJ2-7
clone size: many
D gene: TRBD2

CDR3 protein: CASRRDRGLLATEAFF
CDR3 DNA: TGTGCCAGCAGACGGGACAGGGGGCTACTTGCCACTGAAGCTTTCTTT
V gene: TRBV6-2/TRBV6-3
J gene: TRBJ1-1
clone size: many
D gene: TRBD1

CDR3 protein: CASEPGASGANVLTF
CDR3 DNA: TGTGCCAGCGAGCCGGGGGCCTCTGGGGCCAACGTCCTGACTTTC
V gene: TRBV27
J gene: TRBJ2-6
clone size: many
D gene: NA

CDR3 protein: CASSLRDRTAQGTQYF
CDR3 DNA: TGTGCCAGCAGCTTAAGGGACAGGACGGCTCAGGGGACCCAGTACTTC
V gene: TRBV11-3
J gene: TRBJ2-5
clone size: many
D gene: TRBD1

CDR3 protein: CASSYQGGADQPQHF
CDR3 DNA: TGTGCCAGCAGTTACCAGGGCGGGGCCGATCAGCCCCAGCATTTT
V gene: TRBV6-2/TRBV6-3
J gene: TRBJ1-5
clone size: NA
D gene: NA

CDR3 protein: CSARDVNRASYGYTF
CDR3 DNA: TGCAGTGCTAGAGATGTGAACAGGGCCTCCTATGGCTACACCTTC
V gene: TRBV20-1
J gene: TRBJ1-2
clone size: many
D gene: NA

CDR3 protein: CASSSLGLGALNTEAFF
CDR3 DNA: TGTGCCAGCAGCTCCCTGGGGCTGGGGGCCTTGAACACTGAAGCTTTCTTT
V gene: TRBV13
J gene: TRBJ1-1
clone size: many
D gene: NA

CDR3 protein: CASSSGRGAGNTGELFF
CDR3 DNA: TGTGCCAGCAGTTCCGGTAGGGGGGCAGGGAACACCGGGGAGCTGTTTTTT
V gene: TRBV28
J gene: TRBJ2-2
clone size: many
D gene: NA

CDR3 protein: CASRTTGSNEKLFF
CDR3 DNA: TGTGCCAGCAGAACGACAGGGTCTAATGAAAAACTGTTTTTT
V gene: TRBV7-2
J gene: TRBJ1-4
clone size: many
D gene: TRBD1

CDR3 protein: CASSWGLGEAFF
CDR3 DNA: TGTGCCAGCAGTTGGGGACTGGGGGAGGCTTTCTTT
V gene: TRBV6-2/TRBV6-3
J gene: TRBJ1-1
clone size: few
D gene: NA

CDR3 protein: CASSLISAPSTDTQYF
CDR3 DNA: TGTGCCAGCAGTTTAATATCGGCTCCTAGCACAGATACGCAGTATTTT
V gene: TRBV28
J gene: TRBJ2-3
clone size: many
D gene: NA

CDR3 protein: CSARLGGPTGELLF
CDR3 DNA: TGCAGTGCTCGGTTGGGGGGCCCCACCGGGGAGCTGCTTTTT
V gene: TRBV20-1
J gene: TRBJ2-2
clone size: NA
D gene: NA

CDR3 protein: CASRGQGGTGELFF
CDR3 DNA: TGTGCCAGCAGAGGACAGGGAGGGACCGGGGAGCTGTTTTTT
V gene: TRBV6-1
J gene: TRBJ2-2
clone size: NA
D gene: NA

CDR3 protein: CASSLREGAYF
CDR3 DNA: TGTGCCAGCAGTCTCCGGGAGGGGGCGTACTTC
V gene: TRBV28
J gene: TRBJ2-5
clone size: NA
D gene: NA

CDR3 protein: CASSPLRNTQYF
CDR3 DNA: TGTGCCAGCAGTCCTCTCAGGAATACGCAGTATTTT
V gene: TRBV12-3/TRBV12-4
J gene: TRBJ2-3
clone size: many
D gene: NA

CDR3 protein: CASSPRTTDTQYF
CDR3 DNA: TGTGCCAGCAGCCCAAGGACCACAGATACGCAGTATTTT
V gene: TRBV11-2
J gene: TRBJ2-3
clone size: many
D gene: NA

CDR3 protein: CASSLRAGVDYGYTF
CDR3 DNA: TGTGCCAGCAGCTTAAGGGCCGGCGTTGACTATGGCTACACCTTC
V gene: TRBV7-9
J gene: TRBJ1-2
clone size: NA
D gene: NA

CDR3 protein: CSAQGGNEQFF
CDR3 DNA: TGCAGTGCTCAGGGAGGAAATGAGCAGTTCTTC
V gene: TRBV20-1
J gene: TRBJ2-1
clone size: many
D gene: NA

CDR3 protein: CASSEGARLEQYF
CDR3 DNA: TGTGCCAGCAGTGAAGGGGCCCGACTCGAGCAGTACTTC
V gene: TRBV2
J gene: TRBJ2-7
clone size: many
D gene: NA

CDR3 protein: CSNPGGVGLETQYF
CDR3 DNA: TGCAGCAACCCCGGGGGGGTTGGGTTAGAGACCCAGTACTTC
V gene: TRBV29-1
J gene: TRBJ2-5
clone size: many
D gene: TRBD2

CDR3 protein: CASRDRGRSGANVLTF
CDR3 DNA: TGTGCCAGCAGGGACAGGGGGCGATCTGGGGCCAACGTCCTGACTTTC
V gene: TRBV6-1
J gene: TRBJ2-6
clone size: few
D gene: TRBD1

CDR3 protein: CASSRGDFLSTDTQYF
CDR3 DNA: TGTGCCAGCAGCCGCGGAGATTTTCTGAGCACAGATACGCAGTATTTT
V gene: TRBV7-2
J gene: TRBJ2-3
clone size: many
D gene: NA

CDR3 protein: CASRPGTSGRGGLNEQFF
CDR3 DNA: TGTGCCAGCAGACCGGGGACTAGCGGAAGAGGGGGCCTCAATGAGCAGTTCTTC
V gene: TRBV28
J gene: TRBJ2-1
clone size: few
D gene: TRBD2

CDR3 protein: CASRIHRDRGEAFF
CDR3 DNA: TGTGCCAGCAGAATCCACCGGGACAGGGGAGAAGCTTTCTTT
V gene: TRBV6-1
J gene: TRBJ1-1
clone size: many
D gene: TRBD1

CDR3 protein: CSARLAGGRTDTQYF
CDR3 DNA: TGCAGTGCTAGACTAGCGGGAGGTCGGACAGATACGCAGTATTTT
V gene: TRBV20-1
J gene: TRBJ2-3
clone size: NA
D gene: TRBD2

CDR3 protein: CASSYSTGLIYEQYF
CDR3 DNA: TGTGCCAGCAGCTACTCGACAGGACTGATCTACGAGCAGTACTTC
V gene: TRBV7-8
J gene: TRBJ2-7
clone size: NA
D gene: NA

CDR3 protein: CASSGGGAGLNIQYF
CDR3 DNA: TGCGCCAGCAGCGGAGGAGGGGCCGGCCTAAACATTCAGTACTTC
V gene: TRBV5-1
J gene: TRBJ2-4
clone size: NA
D gene: NA

CDR3 protein: CASGRAARSHEQFF
CDR3 DNA: TGTGCTAGTGGTCGGGCAGCGAGAAGTCATGAGCAGTTCTTC
V gene: TRBV12-5
J gene: TRBJ2-1
clone size: many
D gene: NA

CDR3 protein: CASSGAGANVLAF
CDR3 DNA: TGTGCCAGCTCGGGGGCTGGGGCCAACGTCCTGGCTTTC
V gene: TRBV18
J gene: TRBJ2-6
clone size: NA
D gene: NA